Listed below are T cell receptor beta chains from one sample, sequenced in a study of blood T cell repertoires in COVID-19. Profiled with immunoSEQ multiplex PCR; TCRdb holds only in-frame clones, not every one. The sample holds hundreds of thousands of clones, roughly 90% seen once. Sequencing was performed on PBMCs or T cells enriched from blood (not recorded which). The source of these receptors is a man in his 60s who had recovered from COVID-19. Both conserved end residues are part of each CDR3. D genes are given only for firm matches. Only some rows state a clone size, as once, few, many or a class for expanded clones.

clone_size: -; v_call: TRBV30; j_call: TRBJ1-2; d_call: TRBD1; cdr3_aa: CAWGDRGTLSGYTF; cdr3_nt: TGTGCCTGGGGGGACAGGGGGACTTTGTCTGGCTACACCTTC
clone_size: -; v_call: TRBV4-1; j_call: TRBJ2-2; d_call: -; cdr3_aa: CASSWGQGLDTGELFF; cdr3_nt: TGCGCCAGCAGTTGGGGTCAGGGGCTCGACACCGGGGAGCTGTTTTTT
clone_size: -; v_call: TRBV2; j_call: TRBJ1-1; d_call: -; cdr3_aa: CASSESNTEAFF; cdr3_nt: TGTGCCAGCAGTGAGTCAAACACTGAAGCTTTCTTT
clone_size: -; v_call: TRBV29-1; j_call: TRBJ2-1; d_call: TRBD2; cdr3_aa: CSASPSGRVYNEQFF; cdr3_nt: TGCAGCGCATCCCCTAGCGGGAGAGTGTACAATGAGCAGTTCTTC
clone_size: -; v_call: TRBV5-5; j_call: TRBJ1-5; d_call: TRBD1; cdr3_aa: CASSFSPPGQGGQPQHF; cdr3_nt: TGTGCCAGCAGCTTTAGTCCGCCGGGACAGGGGGGTCAGCCCCAGCATTTT
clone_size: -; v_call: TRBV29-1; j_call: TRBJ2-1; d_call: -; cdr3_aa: CSVDTYNEQFF; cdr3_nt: TGCAGCGTTGACACTTACAATGAGCAGTTCTTC
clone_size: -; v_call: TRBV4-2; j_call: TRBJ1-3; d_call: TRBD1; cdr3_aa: CASSQESPRQGAGNTIYF; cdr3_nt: TGTGCCAGCAGCCAAGAGTCCCCCAGACAGGGCGCTGGAAACACCATATATTTT
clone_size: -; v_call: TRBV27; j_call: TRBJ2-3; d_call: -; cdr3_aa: CASSHPQGRDTQYF; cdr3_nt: TGTGCCAGCAGTCACCCACAGGGCAGAGATACGCAGTATTTT
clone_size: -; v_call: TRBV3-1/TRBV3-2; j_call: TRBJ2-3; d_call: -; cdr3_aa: CASSQALDTQYF; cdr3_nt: TGTGCCAGCAGCCAAGCGTTGGATACGCAGTATTTT
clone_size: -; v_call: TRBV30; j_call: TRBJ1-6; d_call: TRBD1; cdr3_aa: CAWRRQGTSSSYNSPLHF; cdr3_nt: TGTGCCTGGAGGCGACAGGGGACCTCAAGCTCCTATAATTCACCCCTCCACTTT
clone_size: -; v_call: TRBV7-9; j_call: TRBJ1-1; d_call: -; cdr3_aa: CASSTGMNTEAFF; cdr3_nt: TGTGCCAGCAGCACAGGGATGAACACTGAAGCTTTCTTT
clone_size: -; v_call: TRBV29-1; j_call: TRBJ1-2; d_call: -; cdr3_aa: CSVEYGRGYGYTF; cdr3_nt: TGCAGCGTTGAATATGGGAGAGGGTATGGCTACACCTTC
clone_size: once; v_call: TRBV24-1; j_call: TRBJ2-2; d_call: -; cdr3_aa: CATSDLSRQNTGELFF; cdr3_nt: TGTGCCACCAGTGATTTGTCTCGACAGAACACCGGGGAGCTGTTTTTT